The 25 T cell receptor beta chains given below trace back to one sample, sequenced in a study of shared clonotypes between healthy human individuals. The method was immunoSEQ multiplex PCR; TCRdb's version includes in-frame clones alone and lacks a portion of them. The table has some 2,000,000 clones, 90% to 96% seen once. Source material: naive CD4+ T cells sorted from blood. Subset specified: CD45RA+ positively selected. The receptors were gathered from a man in his late teens or twenties in good health.

V gene TRBV12-5 combines with J gene TRBJ1-4, with D possibly being TRBD1 (5 bases). Looked up from germline, CDR1 is LGHNT and CDR2 is FRNRAP. Trimming left V 4 bases short and J 0 bases short, with 9 bases between. The length of the CDR3 is 15 residues. CDR3 loop: CASGWGLSTNEKLFF. CDR3 DNA: TGTGCTAGTGGTTGGGGACTGTCAACTAATGAAAAACTGTTTTTT.

This chain joins TRBV25-1 and TRBJ1-2; perhaps TRBD1 as D (5 bases). The V gene's germline CDR1 is MGHDK and CDR2 SYGVNS. The CDR3 runs 12 residues. Trimming removed 5 bases from V and 2 bases from J, with 6 bases in between. The DNA of the CDR3 is TGTGCCAGCAGTCCAGGGAACTATGGCTACACCTTC. The encoded protein is CASSPGNYGYTF.

The chain couples TRBV6-5 to TRBJ2-7; 7 bases are shared with TRBD1. V lost 5 bases to trimming and J lost 7 bases; unmatched junction nucleotides: 5. The CDR3 is made up of 12 amino acids. The germline gives CDR1 MNHEY, CDR2 SVGAGI. DNA for the CDR3: TGTGCCAGCAGTAGACAGGGAGAAGAGCAGTACTTC. Protein sequence: CASSRQGEEQYF.

This clone was seen once. This chain uses TRBV27 with TRBJ2-7; D tentatively fits TRBD1 or TRBD2 (5 bases each). The CDR3 length is 14 residues. Trimming shortened V by 3 bases and J by 3 bases, and 12 bases separated the two germline ends. The germline V gene has CDR1 MNHEY and CDR2 SMNVEV (reference sequence). CDR3 sequence (DNA): TGTGCCAGCAGTTTTCGGGACCCACTCTACGAGCAGTACTTC. Translation gives CASSFRDPLYEQYF.

The chain has TRBV6-5 and TRBJ2-1, with unresolved D. V lost 4 bases and J 5 bases, leaving 6 bases between the germline ends. This CDR3 spans 12 amino acids. CDR1 and CDR2 from the germline V gene are MNHEY and SVGAGI. CDR3 DNA sequence: TGTGCCAGCAGTTTACCTAACAATGAGCAGTTCTTC. As protein: CASSLPNNEQFF.

This clone was recorded once. The chain couples TRBV7-8 to TRBJ2-7, with 9 bases fitting TRBD1. This CDR3 has 14 amino acids. With V trimmed by 3 bases and J by 6 bases, 6 bases remained unmatched. The V gene's germline CDR1 is SGHVS and CDR2 FQNEAQ. CDR3 protein: CASSFNRGQGEQYF. The CDR3 region has the DNA TGTGCCAGCAGCTTCAACAGGGGGCAAGGCGAGCAGTACTTC.

V and J are TRBV6-1 and TRBJ1-6; D remains ambiguous. V shed 2 bases and J shed 10 bases, with 12 bases lying between them. Germline values: CDR1 MNHNS, CDR2 SASEGT. The CDR3 is 14 amino acids. CDR3 loop: CASSELSLRSPLHF. CDR3 in DNA: TGTGCCAGCAGTGAATTGTCTTTACGCTCACCCCTCCACTTT.

The chain has TRBV5-1 and TRBJ1-1; possibly TRBD1 for D (6 bases). Germline lookup yields CDR1 SGHRS and CDR2 YFSETQ. The ends were cut back, 4 bases at V and 5 bases at J, with 21 bases in the middle. This CDR3 region has 16 residues. The DNA for the CDR3 is TGCGCCAGCAGCCGAGGGGCAGCAGGGGCTATTACTGAAGCTTTCTTT. Translation gives CASSRGAAGAITEAFF.

The chain couples TRBV18 to TRBJ1-2, with 9 bases fitting TRBD1. Per the germline V gene, CDR1 is KGHSH and CDR2 is LQKENI. This CDR3 is built from 15 residues. After removal of 4 bases from V and 3 bases from J, the junction contained 6 bases not matched to a gene. The CDR3 loop reads CASSQRTGGDYGYTF. As DNA, the CDR3 is TGTGCCAGCTCACAAAGAACAGGGGGCGACTATGGCTACACCTTC. Using reference TRBV18 and TRBJ1-2 for the parts outside the CDR3, the full variable domain is NAGVMQNPRHLVRRRGQEARLRCSPMKGHSHVYWYRQLPEEGLKFMVYLQKENIIDESGMPKERFSAEFPKEGPSILRIQQVVRGDSAAYFCASSQRTGGDYGYTFGSGTRLTVV.

This rearrangement joins TRBV6-1 to TRBJ2-1; TRBD1 might be the D (5 bases). The ends were cut back, 8 bases at V and 0 bases at J, with 14 bases in the middle. The CDR3 totals 15 residues. Germline V gene lookup returns CDR1 MNHNS and CDR2 SASEGT. In DNA, the CDR3 is TGTGCCAGCCCCTCAGGGTATAGCTCCTACAATGAGCAGTTCTTC. Amino acids: CASPSGYSSYNEQFF.

Note on this clone: Within the sample, other DNA sequences also encode this same CDR3. CDR3 protein: CASSLLGDRSYEQYF. CDR3 coding DNA: TGTGCCAGCAGTTTATTGGGGGACAGGTCCTACGAGCAGTACTTC. The rearrangement uses TRBV27 and TRBJ2-7; 8 bases align to TRBD1. J lost 1 base, V lost 1 base, and 3 bases had no gene match. Per the germline V gene, CDR1 is MNHEY and CDR2 is SMNVEV (reference sequence). CDR3 length equals 15 residues.

The V call is TRBV6-1, the J call TRBJ1-4, with D possibly TRBD1 on 6 matching bases. Trimming removed 4 bases from V and 4 bases from J, with 10 bases in between. The CDR3 spans 14 residues. Germline loops: CDR1 MNHNS, CDR2 SASEGT. The CDR3 sequence is CASSGTAFNEKLFF. The DNA of the CDR3 is TGTGCCAGCAGTGGGACAGCTTTTAATGAAAAACTGTTTTTT.

This rearrangement joins TRBV6-5 to TRBJ2-7, with 11 positions matching TRBD2. The CDR3 covers 14 residues. V dropped 6 bases and J dropped 3; count of bases not matched to a gene: 4. The germline V gene has CDR1 MNHEY and CDR2 SVGAGI. CDR3: CASRSGTSGYEQYF. The CDR3, as DNA: TGTGCCAGCAGGTCCGGGACTAGCGGCTACGAGCAGTACTTC.

V gene TRBV30 combines with J gene TRBJ2-3, with TRBD2 identical over 7 bases. Looked up from germline, CDR1 is GTSNPN and CDR2 is SVGIG (reference sequence). V lost 2 bases to trimming and J lost 4 bases; unmatched junction nucleotides: 12. CDR3 length: 16 residues. CDR3 DNA sequence: TGTGCCTGGAGTCCTAGACTAGCAGTGGTGTCAGATACGCAGTATTTT. Amino acids: CAWSPRLAVVSDTQYF. The full variable domain, in which reference TRBV30 and TRBJ2-3 provide the parts outside the CDR3, is SQTIHQWPATLVQPVGSPLSLECTVEGTSNPNLYWYRQAAGRGLQLLFYSVGIGQISSEVPQNLSASRPQDRQFILSSKKLLLSDSGFYLCAWSPRLAVVSDTQYFGPGTRLTVL.

The chain carries TRBV18 and TRBJ1-2, with 7 bases fitting TRBD1. V lost 2 bases and J lost 5; bases outside the gene matches: 8. The CDR3 consists of 15 residues. Germline V gives CDR1 KGHSH, CDR2 LQKENI. CDR3 sequence: CASSPSQGIFYGYTF. The CDR3 DNA sequence: TGTGCCAGCTCACCATCACAGGGGATTTTTTATGGCTACACCTTC.

The chain combines TRBV5-1 with TRBJ1-3; unclear D gene. Germline V gives CDR1 SGHRS, CDR2 YFSETQ. The CDR3 has 16 amino acids. The V gene lost 4 bases and the J gene lost 1 base, with 15 bases spanning the gap. CDR3 nucleotide sequence: TGCGCCAGCAGCCAAGGACCCCTAGGGTCTGGAAACACCATATATTTT. This sequence encodes CASSQGPLGSGNTIYF.

This clone was observed a single time. J is TRBJ2-3 and V is TRBV2; D not certain. This CDR3 is 13 amino acids long. Trimming pared 7 bases from V and 2 bases from J, leaving 10 bases between. In germline, CDR1 is SNHLY, CDR2 FYNNEI. CDR3 DNA: TGTGCCAGCACCCCCCCATACACAGATACGCAGTATTTT. It specifies CASTPPYTDTQYF.

This chain joins TRBV6-6 and TRBJ2-7; TRBD2 aligns across 8 bases. The trim removed 3 bases at V and 5 bases at J, leaving 9 bases unmatched. This CDR3 region has 15 residues. Germline V CDR1 and CDR2: MNHNY, SVGAGI (reference sequence). CDR3 DNA sequence: TGTGCCAGCAGTTATTCCCCCCCGGGAGGGCACGAGCAGTACTTC. It yields the protein CASSYSPPGGHEQYF.

This clone has only one observation. DNA for the CDR3: TGTGCCATCAGTGAAGGATTGGTTAGCGGGTTTGGTAAAGGAAATACGCAGTATTTT. Translation gives CAISEGLVSGFGKGNTQYF. V is TRBV10-3 and J is TRBJ2-3; TRBD2 aligns across 7 bases. This CDR3 contains 19 residues. Per germline, CDR1 ENHRY and CDR2 SYGVKD. With 3 bases clipped from V and 7 bases from J, the junction kept 22 bases outside the gene matches.

This clone came up once. This chain uses TRBV19 with TRBJ1-2; D call uncertain. V was cut by 6 bases and J by 2 bases, with 13 bases left in between. The germline CDR1 and CDR2 sequences are LNHDA and SQIVND (reference sequence). CDR3 length: 14 amino acids. CDR3 protein: CASRFPLGNYGYTF. In nucleotides, the CDR3 is TGTGCCAGTAGATTCCCCTTGGGCAACTATGGCTACACCTTC.

DNA of the CDR3: TGCGCCAGCAGCCCGGACGGGTCACCCCTCCACTTT. Protein sequence: CASSPDGSPLHF. The V gene is TRBV4-1, the J gene TRBJ1-6; D is undetermined. CDR1 MGHRA and CDR2 YSYEKL come from the germline V gene. The CDR3 is made up of 12 amino acids. V lost 4 bases to trimming and J lost 10 bases, with 8 bases between them.

The V gene is TRBV28, the J gene TRBJ1-2; D uncertain. Germline loops: CDR1 MDHEN, CDR2 SYDVKM. Trimming took 2 bases from V and 0 from J, leaving 10 bases between them. This CDR3 contains 15 residues. The CDR3 loop is CASSLVTLSNYGYTF. The CDR3 bases are TGTGCCAGCAGTTTAGTGACGCTATCTAACTATGGCTACACCTTC.

The V gene is TRBV10-3, the J gene TRBJ2-6; D uncertain. This CDR3 has 16 amino acids. Germline V gives CDR1 ENHRY, CDR2 SYGVKD. V lost 3 bases, J lost 0 bases, and 9 bases lay in between. The CDR3 DNA reads as TGTGCCATCAGTGAAGTTTCGAGCTCTGGGGCCAACGTCCTGACTTTC. Protein sequence: CAISEVSSSGANVLTF.

This chain uses TRBV29-1 with TRBJ2-3; either TRBD1 or TRBD2 may supply D (6 bases each). The CDR3 loop spans 12 amino acids. Trimming left V 8 bases short and J 6 bases short, with 15 bases between. Germline assignment: CDR1 SQVTM and CDR2 ANQGSEA. This CDR3 reads CSIGGLGDTQYF. The DNA for the CDR3 is TGCAGCATCGGGGGCCTAGGGGATACGCAGTATTTT.

This clone was recorded only once. This rearrangement joins TRBV28 to TRBJ2-1; no reliable D call. V was clipped by 2 bases and J by 2 bases, with 4 bases between them. The length of the CDR3 is 13 residues. The germline gives CDR1 MDHEN, CDR2 SYDVKM. The CDR3 DNA reads as TGTGCCAGCAGTTTAAAAACCTACAATGAGCAGTTCTTC. It translates to CASSLKTYNEQFF.